Listed below are T cell receptor beta chains from one sample, sequenced in a study of cytomegalovirus exposure and HLA in healthy donors. TCRdb keeps only in-frame clones here, not all; method: immunoSEQ multiplex PCR. The data show about 170,000 clones, about 75% seen once. Sequencing used PBMCs. The receptors were sampled from a woman aged 50 to 60 in good health and CMV-seropositive. Each CDR3 is given with its conserved first and last residue. Each record gives: D gene, J gene, V gene, clone size, CDR3 protein, CDR3 DNA. A D gene is named only where the DNA matches it firmly. The size field is filled for only some rows; it gives once, few, many or a size class.

TRBD1 TRBJ2-1 TRBV5-4 . CASSETGDSYNEQFF TGTGCCAGCAGCGAGACAGGGGATTCCTACAATGAGCAGTTCTTC
TRBD1 TRBJ2-5 TRBV7-2 . CASSSNRGQETQYF TGTGCCAGCAGCTCCAACAGGGGGCAAGAGACCCAGTACTTC
TRBD2 TRBJ2-5 TRBV4-1 . CASSRGAGTSGGEWETQYF TGCGCCAGCAGCCGCGGGGCCGGGACTAGCGGGGGCGAGTGGGAGACCCAGTACTTC
TRBD2 TRBJ2-7 TRBV7-9 . CASSLAGGDYEQYF TGTGCCAGCAGCTTAGCGGGAGGGGACTACGAGCAGTACTTC
. TRBJ2-5 TRBV10-1 . CASSESLVETQYF TGCGCCAGCAGTGAGTCTCTAGTCGAGACCCAGTACTTC
. TRBJ1-5 TRBV5-1 once CASSLEAGTPNQPQHF TGCGCCAGCAGCTTGGAAGCAGGCACCCCCAATCAGCCCCAGCATTTT
. TRBJ1-2 TRBV10-3 . CAISPNGEYGYTF TGTGCCATCAGTCCAAACGGGGAGTATGGCTACACCTTC
. TRBJ2-1 TRBV18 . CASSPPSQQGGAEQFF TGTGCCAGCTCACCCCCTTCCCAGCAGGGGGGCGCTGAGCAGTTCTTC
TRBD2 TRBJ2-3 TRBV19 . CASSTGLAADTQYF TGTGCCAGTAGTACCGGACTAGCAGCAGATACGCAGTATTTT
. TRBJ2-1 TRBV21-1 . CASSPGTSGSRGNNEQFF TGTGCCAGCAGCCCGGGGACTAGCGGGAGCCGAGGTAACAATGAGCAGTTCTTC
TRBD1 TRBJ1-4 TRBV2 . CASSGQATTEKLFF TGTGCCAGCTCAGGACAGGCAACCACTGAAAAACTGTTTTTT
TRBD2 TRBJ2-5 TRBV2 . CASSAISGGEETQYF TGTGCCAGCAGTGCTATTAGCGGGGGGGAAGAGACCCAGTACTTC
TRBD1 TRBJ1-2 TRBV7-9 . CASSIGTGGDGYTF TGTGCCAGCAGCATCGGGACAGGGGGTGATGGCTACACCTTC
. TRBJ2-7 TRBV30 . CAWSVKAGAFMGSYEQYF TGTGCCTGGAGTGTAAAGGCTGGGGCGTTTATGGGCTCCTACGAGCAGTACTTC
. TRBJ1-1 TRBV30 . CAWSQLRGTEAFF TGTGCCTGGAGTCAATTAAGGGGCACTGAAGCTTTCTTT
. TRBJ2-3 TRBV11-2 once CASSLGRGYTDTQYF TGTGCCAGCAGCTTAGGCAGGGGTTACACAGATACGCAGTATTTT
. TRBJ1-2 TRBV15 . CATSRDLGAGDSGYTF TGTGCCACCAGCAGAGATTTGGGGGCAGGGGATAGTGGCTACACCTTC
. TRBJ1-3 TRBV14 . CASRPDSIGNTIYF TGTGCCAGCAGACCAGACAGTATTGGAAACACCATATATTTT
. TRBJ2-3 TRBV19 . CASSPSGMFTDTQYF TGTGCCAGCTCTCCTTCAGGGATGTTCACAGATACGCAGTATTTT
. TRBJ2-1 TRBV30 . CAWSVRGYSYNEQFF TGTGCCTGGAGTGTACGGGGGTACTCCTACAATGAGCAGTTCTTC
TRBD2 TRBJ2-7 TRBV5-4 . CASSLTSDAYEQYF TGTGCCAGCAGCTTGACTAGCGATGCTTACGAGCAGTACTTC
. TRBJ2-1 TRBV5-1 . CASSPTRGEQFF TGCGCCAGCAGCCCAACAAGGGGTGAGCAGTTCTTC
TRBD1 TRBJ2-1 TRBV29-1 . CSVRGPGEQFF TGCAGCGTTAGGGGGCCCGGTGAGCAGTTCTTC
TRBD1 TRBJ1-2 TRBV7-9 . CASSPDRGYYGYTF TGTGCCAGCAGCCCGGACAGGGGATACTATGGCTACACCTTC
TRBD1 TRBJ2-3 TRBV5-1 . CASSDPGQDPDTQYF TGCGCCAGCAGCGACCCGGGACAGGATCCAGATACGCAGTATTTT
. TRBJ2-7 TRBV7-9 once CASSLDPGEQYF TGTGCCAGCAGCTTAGATCCCGGCGAGCAGTACTTC
. TRBJ2-1 TRBV9 . CASSAVGRDYNEQFF TGTGCCAGCAGCGCGGTCGGGCGGGACTACAATGAGCAGTTCTTC
. TRBJ1-1 TRBV5-4 . CASSLAGELDTEAFF TGCGCCAGCAGCTTGGCAGGGGAGTTGGACACTGAAGCTTTCTTT
TRBD2 TRBJ2-1 TRBV7-2 . CASSLASGVSYNEQFF TGTGCCAGCAGCTTAGCTAGCGGGGTGTCCTACAATGAGCAGTTCTTC
. TRBJ2-7 TRBV15 . CATSRDYTSLSYEQYF TGTGCCACCAGCAGAGATTATACTAGCCTCTCCTACGAGCAGTACTTC
. TRBJ1-1 TRBV2 . CASRVGGTEAFF TGTGCCAGCAGGGTCGGGGGCACTGAAGCTTTCTTT
. TRBJ2-7 TRBV5-4 . CASREGWEKEQYF TGTGCCAGCAGGGAGGGATGGGAAAAAGAGCAGTACTTC
TRBD1 TRBJ1-2 TRBV5-4 . CASSSIPHRGSYYGYTF TGTGCCAGCAGCTCAATACCCCACAGGGGGAGTTACTATGGCTACACCTTC
. TRBJ2-2 TRBV7-3 . CASSPTGTGELFF TGTGCCAGCAGCCCGACGGGGACCGGGGAGCTGTTTTTT
TRBD2 TRBJ2-3 TRBV9 . CASSVGISGGAADTQYF TGTGCCAGCAGCGTAGGTATTAGCGGGGGGGCCGCGGATACGCAGTATTTT
. TRBJ1-1 TRBV6-6 once CASATYGGSTEAFF TGTGCCAGCGCGACATACGGGGGGAGTACTGAAGCTTTCTTT
TRBD1 TRBJ1-1 TRBV7-2 . CASKTRQGGTEAFF TGTGCCAGCAAGACAAGACAGGGAGGCACTGAAGCTTTCTTT
TRBD1 TRBJ1-2 TRBV18 . CASSPGTGSDYGYTF TGTGCCAGCTCACCAGGGACAGGGTCGGACTATGGCTACACCTTC
TRBD1 TRBJ1-2 TRBV29-1 . CSVIRDRGLYGYTF TGCAGCGTAATCCGGGACAGGGGGCTCTATGGCTACACCTTC
. TRBJ2-2 TRBV28 . CASSPPRANTGELFF TGTGCCAGCAGTCCCCCGAGGGCGAACACCGGGGAGCTGTTTTTT
TRBD1 TRBJ2-1 TRBV5-1 once CASSPGQGAYNEQFF TGCGCCAGCAGCCCGGGACAGGGAGCCTACAATGAGCAGTTCTTC
TRBD2 TRBJ2-6 TRBV9 . CASSVDRGGTKASGANVLTF TGTGCCAGCAGCGTAGATCGGGGGGGGACAAAAGCCTCTGGGGCCAACGTCCTGACTTTC
. TRBJ2-5 TRBV5-6 . CASSLAGVETQYF TGTGCCAGCAGCTTGGCCGGGGTAGAGACCCAGTACTTC
TRBD2 TRBJ2-5 TRBV2 . CASILRELAGEEGRETQYF TGTGCCAGCATCCTGAGGGAACTAGCGGGAGAAGAAGGGCGAGAGACCCAGTACTTC
TRBD1 TRBJ2-2 TRBV29-1 . CSVEQGARTGELFF TGCAGCGTAGAACAGGGGGCGCGAACCGGGGAGCTGTTTTTT
TRBD2 TRBJ2-3 TRBV6-5 . CASSRLARSTDTQYF TGTGCCAGCAGTCGACTAGCGAGGAGCACAGATACGCAGTATTTT
. TRBJ2-3 TRBV27 . CASSSRQVDTQYF TGTGCCAGCAGTTCCCGGCAGGTAGATACGCAGTATTTT
. TRBJ2-5 TRBV15 . CATSRDRGKETQYF TGTGCCACCAGCAGAGATCGGGGGAAAGAGACCCAGTACTTC
. TRBJ1-2 TRBV10-3 . CAISERGDGYTF TGTGCCATCAGTGAGCGGGGAGATGGCTACACCTTC